Below are 25 T cell receptor beta chains sequenced from a single sample in a study of regulatory T cells in long-lasting Graves disease (dated by TCRdb to the early 2020s). To prepare the library, multiplex PCR was applied. For sequencing, an Illumina HiSeq 4000 was employed. CDR3 regions were amplified by Arm-PCR with iRepertoire HTBI primers to construct TCR beta libraries. The raw public reads went through TCRdb reprocessing: fastp at Q25, MiXCR clone calling, in-frame beta chains kept. Every CDR3 protein is listed once, alongside the most common genes and DNA of its rows. This sample is represented by some 340,000 distinct CDR3 sequences; roughly 24% of them were singletons. Under 35% of the sample is taken by the ten largest. The time point label of this sample denotes: persistent/refractory GD, antithyroid drugs over 5 years with positive TRAb. For both TCR sequencing and RNA sequencing, RNA was extracted from PBMCs in TRIzol.

This sample comprised peripheral blood mononuclear cells (PBMCs), obtained when the disease was refractory, from a patient treated with antithyroid drugs. Receptor source: a woman between 35 and 50 years old with Graves disease. Donor details come from another sample of the same person, matched by shared clones.

The table lists this clonotype with many counts. The rearrangement uses TRBV28 and TRBJ1-2; 8 nucleotides agree with TRBD1. The germline V gene has CDR1 MDHEN and CDR2 SYDVKM. This CDR3 is built from 15 residues. Trimming removed 10 bases from V and 8 bases from J; junction bases left unmatched: 18. The chain's CDR3 is CAINDRGLGIWGYTF. In DNA form, the CDR3 reads TGTGCCATCAATGACAGGGGCCTTGGCATATGGGGCTACACCTTC.

The table lists this clonotype with many counts. A clone one base away is much larger, so this may be a read error. This chain joins TRBV25-1 and TRBJ1-1; D not certain. This CDR3 has 12 amino acids. Germline CDR1 and CDR2: MGHDK and SYGVNS. The ends were cut back, 5 bases at V and 1 base at J, with 5 bases in the middle. The CDR3 spells CASSNRNTEAFF. CDR3 sequence (DNA): TGTGCCAGCAGTAACAGGAACACTGAAGCTTTCTTT.

The chain is built from TRBV28 and TRBJ2-3; perhaps TRBD2 as D (6 bases). CDR1 is MDHEN, CDR2 SYDVKM, per germline. This CDR3 has 16 amino acids. Between the trimmed V and J ends, which lost 5 bases and 2 bases, there was a span of 17 bases. The CDR3 bases are TGTGCCAGCAGTGCCCCCCGGGAGTTGACCACAGATACGCAGTATTTT. Translating gives CASSAPRELTTDTQYF.

This clonotype was seen ten or more times. The gene calls are TRBV28 and TRBJ2-5; TRBD2 is a possible D gene (8 bases). Germline V gene sequence: CDR1 MDHEN, CDR2 SYDVKM. The V and J ends lost 5 bases and 5 bases respectively, with 39 bases between them. The CDR3 totals 22 residues. As DNA, the CDR3 is TGTGCCAGCAGTCGAGAGGACACCCTCCCTCGAGCGGGAGCTTTCAGGGGGGAGACCCAGTACTTC. Protein: CASSREDTLPRAGAFRGETQYF. Full variable domain (rest looked up from reference TRBV28 and TRBJ2-5): DVKVTQSSRYLVKRTGEKVFLECVQDMDHENMFWYRQDPGLGLRLIYFSYDVKMKEKGDIPEGYSVSREKKERFSLILESASTNQTSMYLCASSREDTLPRAGAFRGETQYFGPGTRLLVL.

The chain recombines TRBV18 with TRBJ1-1; 7 bases align to TRBD1. CDR3 size: 14 residues. V was clipped by 2 bases and J by 3 bases; unmatched bases: 3. Germline V gives CDR1 KGHSH, CDR2 LQKENI. The CDR3 is CASSPRGGDTEAFF. The CDR3 nucleotides are TGTGCCAGCTCACCAAGAGGGGGCGACACTGAAGCTTTCTTT.

This clonotype was picked up many times. V gene TRBV2 combines with J gene TRBJ1-6, with 10 bases lining up with TRBD1. The CDR3 contains 14 residues. Germline values: CDR1 SNHLY, CDR2 FYNNEI. The junction had 8 bases not matched to a gene; V was cut back by 8 bases and J by 10 bases. CDR3 nucleotides: TGTGCCAGCGGACCTCCGGACAGGGGGTCACCCCTCCACTTT. It codes for CASGPPDRGSPLHF.

This clonotype was counted between two and nine times. The rearrangement joins TRBV7-8 to TRBJ2-2; the match to TRBD2 covers 7 bases. The J segment lost 7 bases and the V segment lost 5 bases, leaving 4 bases of the junction unmatched. This CDR3 region has 13 residues. Germline-derived CDR1 and CDR2 are SGHVS and FQNEAQ. CDR3 nucleotides: TGTGCCAGCAGCCGCAAGCGGGACGGGGAGCTGTTTTTT. Its translation is CASSRKRDGELFF.

The chain has TRBV10-2 and TRBJ1-4; D possibly corresponds to TRBD1 (5 bases). CDR1 is WSHSY, CDR2 SAAADI, per germline. With 3 bases removed from V and 8 bases from J, the gap between germline ends came to 13 bases. The CDR3 loop spans 14 amino acids. The CDR3 sequence: CASSDVGGGEKLFF. CDR3 sequence (DNA): TGCGCCAGCAGTGATGTAGGTGGGGGAGAAAAACTGTTTTTT.

This clonotype was recorded many times. This chain links TRBV12-3 or TRBV12-4 with TRBJ1-2, with D uncertain. This CDR3 is built from 10 residues. In DNA, the CDR3 is TGTGCAACAACTCCCTATGGCTACACCTTC. This encodes CATTPYGYTF.

This rearrangement joins TRBV5-1 to TRBJ2-6, with 7 positions matching TRBD1. The germline gives CDR1 SGHRS, CDR2 YFSETQ. Losses at the gene ends were 3 bases for V and 12 bases for J; bases not matched to a gene: 12. The CDR3 length is 15 residues. CDR3 residues: CASSSRDRGLGVLTF. CDR3 coding DNA: TGCGCCAGCAGCTCCCGGGACAGAGGCTTAGGCGTCCTGACTTTC.

This clonotype showed up many times. The V call is TRBV13, the J call TRBJ2-7; TRBD2 agrees at 15 bases. The CDR3 loop spans 16 amino acids. Germline V CDR1 and CDR2: PRHDT, FYEKMQ (reference sequence). V shed 4 bases, J shed 7 bases, and the junction held 8 bases outside the gene matches. The CDR3 DNA is TGTGCCAGCAGCTCGGGGGGACTAGCGGGAGGAAGAGAGCAGTACTTC. Translated, it gives CASSSGGLAGGREQYF.

This clonotype has a count of ten or more. V gene TRBV6-1 combines with J gene TRBJ1-5; TRBD1 agrees at 7 bases. Germline V CDR1 and CDR2: MNHNS, SASEGT. CDR3 length: 14 amino acids. Unmatched junction bases numbered 6, after V lost 5 bases and J lost 5 bases. This chain's CDR3 is CASSTTGVDQPQHF. The CDR3 coding sequence is TGTGCCAGCAGTACTACAGGGGTCGATCAGCCCCAGCATTTT.

Comment on this clonotype: A much larger clone lies one base from this, so it may be a read error. The chain is built from TRBV27 and TRBJ2-5, with D possibly being TRBD2 (5 bases). Germline V gives CDR1 MNHEY, CDR2 SMNVEV (reference sequence). The length of the CDR3 is 14 residues. DNA for the CDR3: TGTACCAGCAGTTGGGGAGACGGGGAACGGCCCCAGTACTTC. Residues: CTSSWGDGERPQYF.

This clonotype was detected many times. V is TRBV11-2 and J is TRBJ1-1, with TRBD1 as a possible D gene (6 bases). Trimming left V 4 bases short and J 1 base short, with 10 bases between. Germline V gene sequence: CDR1 SGHAT, CDR2 FQNNGV. This CDR3 is 14 amino acids long. The CDR3 reads CASSSGHWNTEAFF. CDR3 sequence (DNA): TGTGCCAGCAGCTCGGGACACTGGAACACTGAAGCTTTCTTT.

A few counts support this clonotype. The rearrangement links TRBV5-1 to TRBJ2-2; perhaps TRBD2 as D (6 bases). The CDR3 length is 15 residues. V was clipped by 4 bases and J by 7 bases, with 17 bases between them. CDR1 and CDR2 from the germline V gene are SGHRS and YFSETQ. The CDR3 sequence: CASSKGLLKGGELFF. The CDR3 bases are TGCGCCAGCAGCAAGGGACTTCTAAAGGGCGGGGAGCTGTTTTTT.

This clonotype was counted only a few times. V and J are TRBV3-1 and TRBJ2-2; 10 bases match TRBD2. Trimming cost V 6 bases and J 3 bases; bases outside gene matches: 7. Germline values: CDR1 LGHDT, CDR2 YNNKEL (reference sequence). The CDR3 spans 16 residues. CDR3 sequence (DNA): TGTGCCAGCAGATTCGACGGACTAGCGGACACCGGGGAGCTGTTTTTT. This gives the protein CASRFDGLADTGELFF.

The chain joins TRBV28 to TRBJ2-3; no firm D call. Trimming pared 6 bases from V and 3 bases from J, leaving 16 bases between. Germline CDR1 MDHEN, CDR2 SYDVKM. The CDR3 totals 15 residues. The CDR3 reads CASRGSGVGTDTQYF. The CDR3 coding sequence is TGTGCCAGCAGGGGGTCTGGCGTTGGGACAGATACGCAGTATTTT.

This clonotype has a handful of counts. The CDR3 region has the DNA TGCAGTGCTAGAGATCAGCGGGACAGTCTCGAGGGCGAGCAGTACTTC. Encoded protein: CSARDQRDSLEGEQYF. This rearrangement joins TRBV20-1 to TRBJ2-7; D tentatively fits TRBD1 or TRBD2 (7 bases each). Germline CDR1 and CDR2: DFQATT and SNEGSKA (reference sequence). V gave up 0 bases and J gave up 6 bases, with 21 bases separating them. This CDR3 region has 16 residues.

As for this clonotype: At one boundary the junction diverges from the germline segment, which might be a read error. The J gene is TRBJ2-1, the V gene TRBV2; D uncertain. This CDR3 has 14 amino acids. Germline loops: CDR1 SNHLY, CDR2 FYNNEI. CDR3 sequence: CASSSGNGLDEQFF. The CDR3 DNA follows: TGTGCCAGCAGCTCAGGCAACGGGTTGGATGAGCAGTTCTTT.

This clonotype has ten or more counts. V is TRBV15 and J is TRBJ1-3, with TRBD1 as a possible D gene (5 bases). The length of the CDR3 is 15 residues. V gave up 9 bases and J gave up 0 bases, with 15 bases separating them. In germline, CDR1 is LNHNV, CDR2 YYDKDF (reference sequence). DNA of the CDR3: TGTGCCACTTCGGCCGGGACCCTCTCTGGAAACACCATATATTTT. It is translated as CATSAGTLSGNTIYF.

The chain has TRBV5-1 and TRBJ2-1; 9 bases fit TRBD1. V was clipped by 1 base and J by 8 bases; unmatched bases: 7. CDR3 length: 15 amino acids. Germline CDR1 and CDR2: SGHRS and YFSETQ. The CDR3 here is CASSLTGTGFYEQFF. Written as DNA, the CDR3 is TGCGCCAGCAGCTTGACCGGGACAGGGTTTTATGAGCAGTTCTTC.

The gene calls are TRBV6-1 and TRBJ2-3; TRBD2 agrees at 12 bases. Germline loops: CDR1 MNHNS, CDR2 SASEGT. The CDR3 extends over 15 amino acids. The V segment lost 5 bases and the J segment 8 bases; nucleotides outside the gene matches: 8. The DNA of the CDR3 is TGTGCCAGCAGTCCACTAGCGGGAGGATCCGGTACGCAGTATTTT. This encodes CASSPLAGGSGTQYF.

This clonotype was seen ten or more times. The chain recombines TRBV28 with TRBJ2-4; TRBD2 agrees at 10 bases. V shed 8 bases and J 1 base; nucleotides not matched to a gene: 5. Germline V lookup: CDR1 MDHEN, CDR2 SYDVKM. The CDR3 sequence is 15 residues long. The CDR3 DNA sequence: TGTGCCAGCCGAGCGGGAGGGCCGGCCAAAAACATTCAGTACTTC. Its translation is CASRAGGPAKNIQYF.

In this sample, this clonotype turned up a few times. The chain recombines TRBV9 with TRBJ2-5; 7 nucleotides align to TRBD2. V lost 3 bases, J lost 4 bases, and 9 bases stayed unmatched. The CDR3 covers 15 residues. Germline CDR1 SGDLS, CDR2 YYNGEE. The CDR3 bases are TGTGCCAGCAGCGGAAGCGGGGTAGTACTAGAGACCCAGTACTTC. Its protein is CASSGSGVVLETQYF.

This clonotype occurred many times. The rearrangement joins TRBV5-1 to TRBJ2-2; TRBD1 matches 8 bases. The CDR3 has 16 amino acids. J was trimmed by 1 base and V by 1 base; bases with no gene match: 3. Per the germline V gene, CDR1 is SGHRS and CDR2 is YFSETQ. The CDR3 nucleotides read TGCGCCAGCAGCTTGTACGGACAGGGGAACACCGGGGAGCTGTTTTTT. It is translated as CASSLYGQGNTGELFF.